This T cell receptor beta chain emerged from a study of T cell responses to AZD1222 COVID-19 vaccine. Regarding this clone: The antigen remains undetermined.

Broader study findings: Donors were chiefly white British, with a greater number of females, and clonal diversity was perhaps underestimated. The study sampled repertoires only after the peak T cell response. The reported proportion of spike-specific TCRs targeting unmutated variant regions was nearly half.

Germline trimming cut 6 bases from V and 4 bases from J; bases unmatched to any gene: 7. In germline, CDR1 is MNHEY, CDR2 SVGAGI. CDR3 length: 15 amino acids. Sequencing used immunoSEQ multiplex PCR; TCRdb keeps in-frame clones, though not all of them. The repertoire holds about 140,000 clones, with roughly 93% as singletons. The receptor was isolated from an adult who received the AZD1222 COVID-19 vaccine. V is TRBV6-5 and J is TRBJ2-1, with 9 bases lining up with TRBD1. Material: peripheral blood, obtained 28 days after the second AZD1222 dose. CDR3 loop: CASSRTGDGYNEQFF. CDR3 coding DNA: TGTGCCAGCAGCCGGACAGGGGATGGGTACAATGAGCAGTTCTTC.